These 9 T cell receptor beta chains originate from one sample sequenced in a study of cytomegalovirus exposure and HLA in healthy donors (dated by TCRdb to about 2017). Library preparation employed the immunoSEQ multiplex PCR assay. The multiplex PCR relied on a mix of 60 forward primers for TCR Vbeta segments and 13 reverse primers for TCR Jbeta segments. Not all clones reach the TCRdb copy of this immuneACCESS table, which keeps in-frame sequences only. Checked studies attribute under half of the gap to unresolved V genes and leave the rest unexplained. The sample table shows approximately 81,000 clones, and roughly 80% are seen once. Together, the top ten hold 6% to 8% of the sample. Sequenced material: PBMCs. Receptor source: a woman aged 45-60 years in good health and CMV-seropositive.

The chain combines TRBV28 with TRBJ2-5; D call uncertain. From germline, CDR1 is MDHEN and CDR2 SYDVKM. Trimming stripped 6 bases from V and 1 base from J, with 12 bases between. The CDR3 totals 14 residues. Here the CDR3 reads CASRNPGPQETQYF. The CDR3 DNA sequence: TGTGCCAGCAGGAACCCTGGCCCCCAAGAGACCCAGTACTTC. Drawing the rest from reference TRBV28 and TRBJ2-5, the complete variable domain is DVKVTQSSRYLVKRTGEKVFLECVQDMDHENMFWYRQDPGLGLRLIYFSYDVKMKEKGDIPEGYSVSREKKERFSLILESASTNQTSMYLCASRNPGPQETQYFGPGTRLLVL.

V gene TRBV30 combines with J gene TRBJ1-1; D is perhaps TRBD1 (5 bases). The CDR3 loop spans 14 amino acids. Germline-derived CDR1 and CDR2 are GTSNPN and SVGIG (reference sequence). V lost 2 bases to trimming and J lost 4 bases, with 14 bases between them. CDR3 coding DNA: TGTGCCTGGAGTCCCCGGGGGTGGGGCACTGAAGCTTTCTTT. Protein: CAWSPRGWGTEAFF.

The V and J genes are TRBV6-5 and TRBJ1-3; no reliable D call. V was pared by 6 bases and J by 0 bases, with 6 bases between. The CDR3 has 13 residues. Germline values: CDR1 MNHEY, CDR2 SVGAGI. This CDR3 reads CASRRSSGNTIYF. In nucleotides, the CDR3 is TGTGCCAGCAGGAGGAGCTCTGGAAACACCATATATTTT.

The chain employs TRBV27 and TRBJ2-4, with 11 bases that match TRBD2. Germline assignment: CDR1 MNHEY and CDR2 SMNVEV (reference sequence). J lost 3 bases, V lost 6 bases, and 4 bases had no gene match. The CDR3 spans 15 residues. The chain's CDR3 is CASSLGTSGKNIQYF. CDR3 coding DNA: TGTGCCAGCAGCTTGGGGACTAGCGGCAAAAACATTCAGTACTTC.

V usage is TRBV7-9 and J usage is TRBJ2-1; 11 bases align to TRBD2. Trimming cost V 5 bases and J 8 bases; bases outside gene matches: 8. CDR1 and CDR2 (germline): SEHNR, FQNEAQ (reference sequence). This CDR3 is 15 amino acids long. The CDR3 DNA sequence: TGTGCCAGCAGCGTCTCCCTAGCGGGAGGCCATGAGCAGTTCTTC. This encodes CASSVSLAGGHEQFF.

This clone was observed a handful of times. The chain employs TRBV18 and TRBJ2-7, with D maybe TRBD1 (6 bases). This CDR3 has 16 residues. V shed 3 bases and J shed 2 bases, with 17 bases lying between them. The germline CDR1 and CDR2 sequences are KGHSH and LQKENI. CDR3 amino acids: CASSPQRASGAYEQYF. CDR3 bases: TGTGCCAGCTCACCGCAAAGGGCGTCAGGGGCCTACGAGCAGTACTTC. The complete variable domain, with remaining parts taken from reference TRBV18 and TRBJ2-7, reads NAGVMQNPRHLVRRRGQEARLRCSPMKGHSHVYWYRQLPEEGLKFMVYLQKENIIDESGMPKERFSAEFPKEGPSILRIQQVVRGDSAAYFCASSPQRASGAYEQYFGPGTRLTVT.

This clone showed up just a few times. The gene calls are TRBV2 and TRBJ2-2; 9 nucleotides agree with TRBD1. The CDR3 is 15 amino acids. The ends lost 7 bases at V and 2 bases at J; junction bases unmatched: 5. Germline lookup yields CDR1 SNHLY and CDR2 FYNNEI. CDR3 nucleotide sequence: TGTGCCAGCACTATACAGGGGGCCAACACCGGGGAGCTGTTTTTT. It encodes CASTIQGANTGELFF.

This clone was counted a few times. The chain recombines TRBV7-2 with TRBJ2-5; TRBD1 is a possible D gene (5 bases). The CDR3 runs to 13 residues. V was shortened by 4 bases and J by 2 bases, with 8 bases between the two germline ends. From germline, CDR1 is SGHTA and CDR2 FQGNSA. The chain's CDR3 is CASSYDRQETQYF. The CDR3 coding sequence is TGTGCCAGCAGCTACGACAGACAAGAGACCCAGTACTTC.

This clone was counted once. The chain carries TRBV6-4 and TRBJ2-1; D perhaps matches TRBD1 (5 bases). Germline assignment: CDR1 MRHNA and CDR2 SNTAGT. The CDR3 is 16 amino acids. With 0 bases removed from V and 3 bases from J, the gap between germline ends came to 12 bases. The CDR3 protein is CASSDSVRASYNEQFF. The CDR3 nucleotides read TGTGCCAGCAGTGACTCGGTCAGGGCTAGCTACAATGAGCAGTTCTTC.